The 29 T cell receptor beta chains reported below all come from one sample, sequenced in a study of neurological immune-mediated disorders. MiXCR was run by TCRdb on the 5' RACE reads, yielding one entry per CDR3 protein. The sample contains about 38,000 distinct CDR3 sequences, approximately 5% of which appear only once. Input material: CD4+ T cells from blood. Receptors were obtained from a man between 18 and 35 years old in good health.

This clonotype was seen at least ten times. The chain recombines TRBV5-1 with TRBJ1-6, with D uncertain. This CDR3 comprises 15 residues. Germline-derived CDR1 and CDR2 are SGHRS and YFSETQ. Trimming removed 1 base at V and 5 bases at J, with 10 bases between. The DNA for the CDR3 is TGCGCCAGCAGCTTGAGGCTAGGGAATAATTCACCCCTCCACTTT. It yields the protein CASSLRLGNNSPLHF. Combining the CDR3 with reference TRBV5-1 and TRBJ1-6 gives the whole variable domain KAGVTQTPRYLIKTRGQQVTLSCSPISGHRSVSWYQQTPGQGLQFLFEYFSETQRNKGNFPGRFSGRQFSNSRSEMNVSTLELGDSALYLCASSLRLGNNSPLHFGNGTRLTVT.

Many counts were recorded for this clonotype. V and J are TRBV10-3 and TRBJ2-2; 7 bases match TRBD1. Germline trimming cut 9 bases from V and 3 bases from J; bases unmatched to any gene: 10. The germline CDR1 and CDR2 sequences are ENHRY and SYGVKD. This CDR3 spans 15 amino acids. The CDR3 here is CAISPRQGHTGELFF. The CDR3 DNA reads TGTGCCATTTCTCCCCGACAGGGACACACCGGGGAGCTGTTTTTT.

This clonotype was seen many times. The CDR3 sequence is CASSGGGAADEQFF. Here the CDR3 DNA reads TGCGCCAGCAGCGGGGGGGGAGCGGCAGATGAGCAGTTCTTC. The chain combines TRBV5-1 with TRBJ2-1; 7 positions match TRBD2. The CDR3 is 14 residues long. The V gene end was trimmed by 4 bases and the J gene end by 8 bases; junction bases not matched to a gene: 9. CDR1 and CDR2 from the germline V gene are SGHRS and YFSETQ. Drawing the rest from reference TRBV5-1 and TRBJ2-1, the complete variable domain is KAGVTQTPRYLIKTRGQQVTLSCSPISGHRSVSWYQQTPGQGLQFLFEYFSETQRNKGNFPGRFSGRQFSNSRSEMNVSTLELGDSALYLCASSGGGAADEQFFGPGTRLTVL.

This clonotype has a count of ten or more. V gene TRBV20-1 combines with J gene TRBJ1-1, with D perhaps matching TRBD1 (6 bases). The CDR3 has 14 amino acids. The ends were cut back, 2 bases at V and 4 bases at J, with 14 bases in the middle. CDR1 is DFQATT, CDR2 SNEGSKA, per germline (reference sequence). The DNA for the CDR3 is TGCAGTGCTAGACCGGGGGGCGCGGGCACTGAAGCTTTCTTT. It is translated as CSARPGGAGTEAFF.

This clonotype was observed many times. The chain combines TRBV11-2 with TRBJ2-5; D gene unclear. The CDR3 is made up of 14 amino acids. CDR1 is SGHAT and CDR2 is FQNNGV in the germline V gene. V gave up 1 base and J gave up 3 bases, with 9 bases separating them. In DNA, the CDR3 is TGTGCCAGCAGCTTAGGATCTACAGAAGAGACCCAGTACTTC. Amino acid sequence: CASSLGSTEETQYF.

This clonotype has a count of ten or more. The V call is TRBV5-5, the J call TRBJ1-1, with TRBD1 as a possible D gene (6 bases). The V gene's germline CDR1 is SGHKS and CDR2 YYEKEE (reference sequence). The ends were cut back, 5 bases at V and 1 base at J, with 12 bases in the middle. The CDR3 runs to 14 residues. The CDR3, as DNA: TGTGCCAGCAGAGGACAGCCATGGAACACTGAAGCTTTCTTT. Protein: CASRGQPWNTEAFF.

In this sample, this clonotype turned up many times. CDR3 loop: CASSLHGNTEAFF. The CDR3 DNA reads TGCGCCAGCAGCTTGCACGGAAACACTGAAGCTTTCTTT. This chain uses TRBV5-1 with TRBJ1-1; D remains unclear. The CDR3 covers 13 residues. V lost 1 base to trimming and J lost 2 bases, with 6 bases between them. CDR1 and CDR2 from the germline V gene are SGHRS and YFSETQ.

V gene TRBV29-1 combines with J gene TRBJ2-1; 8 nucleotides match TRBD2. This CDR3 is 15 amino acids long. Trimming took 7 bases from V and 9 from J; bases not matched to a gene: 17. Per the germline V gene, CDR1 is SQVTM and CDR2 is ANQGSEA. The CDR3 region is CSAQRGGVDQSEQFF. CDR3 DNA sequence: TGCAGCGCCCAACGGGGGGGGGTGGACCAATCTGAGCAGTTCTTC.

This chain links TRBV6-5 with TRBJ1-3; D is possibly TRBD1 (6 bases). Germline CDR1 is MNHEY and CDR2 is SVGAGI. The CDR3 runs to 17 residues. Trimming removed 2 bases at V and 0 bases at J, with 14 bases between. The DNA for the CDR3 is TGTGCCAGCAGTTACCTAGCCTCAGGGGTCTCTGGAAACACCATATATTTT. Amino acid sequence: CASSYLASGVSGNTIYF.

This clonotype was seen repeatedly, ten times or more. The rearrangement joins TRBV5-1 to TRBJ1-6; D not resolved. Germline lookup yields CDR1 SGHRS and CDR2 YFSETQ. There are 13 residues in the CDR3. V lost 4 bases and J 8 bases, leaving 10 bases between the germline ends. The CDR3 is CASSMDIYSPLHF. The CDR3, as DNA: TGCGCCAGCAGCATGGATATTTATTCACCCCTCCACTTT.

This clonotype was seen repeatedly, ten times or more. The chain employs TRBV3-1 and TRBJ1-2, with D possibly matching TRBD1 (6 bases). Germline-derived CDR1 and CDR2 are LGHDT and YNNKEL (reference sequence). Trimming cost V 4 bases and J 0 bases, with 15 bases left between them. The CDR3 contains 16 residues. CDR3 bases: TGTGCCAGCAGCCCGGTAGGAGGGGGGACTAACTATGGCTACACCTTC. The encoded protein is CASSPVGGGTNYGYTF.

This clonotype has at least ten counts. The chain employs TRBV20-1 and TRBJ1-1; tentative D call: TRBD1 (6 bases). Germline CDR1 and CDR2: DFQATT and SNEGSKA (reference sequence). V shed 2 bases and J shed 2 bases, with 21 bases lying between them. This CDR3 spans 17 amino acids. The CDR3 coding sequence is TGCAGTGCTAGAAGCACCATGCTAATACAGGGAAACACTGAAGCTTTCTTT. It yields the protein CSARSTMLIQGNTEAFF.

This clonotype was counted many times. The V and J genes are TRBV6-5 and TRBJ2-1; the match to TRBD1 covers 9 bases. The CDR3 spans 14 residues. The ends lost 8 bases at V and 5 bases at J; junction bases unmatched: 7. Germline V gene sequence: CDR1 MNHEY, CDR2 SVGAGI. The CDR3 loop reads CASVGQGSHNEQFF. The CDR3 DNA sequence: TGTGCCAGCGTCGGACAGGGGTCCCACAATGAGCAGTTCTTC.

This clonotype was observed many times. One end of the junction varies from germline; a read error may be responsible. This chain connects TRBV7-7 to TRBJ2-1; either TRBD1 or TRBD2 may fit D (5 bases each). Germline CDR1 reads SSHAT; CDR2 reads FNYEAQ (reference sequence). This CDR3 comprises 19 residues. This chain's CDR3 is CASTHDPADTIEVIHEQFF. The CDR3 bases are TGTGCTAGCACCCATGACCCAGCGGACACAATAGAAGTCATCCATGAGCAGTTCTTC.

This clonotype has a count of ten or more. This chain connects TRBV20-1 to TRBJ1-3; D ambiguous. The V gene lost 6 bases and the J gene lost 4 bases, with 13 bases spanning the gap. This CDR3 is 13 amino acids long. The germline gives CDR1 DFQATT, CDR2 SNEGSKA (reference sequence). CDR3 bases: TGCAGTGCGGTCGACTTGGACGGAAACACCATATATTTT. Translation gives CSAVDLDGNTIYF.

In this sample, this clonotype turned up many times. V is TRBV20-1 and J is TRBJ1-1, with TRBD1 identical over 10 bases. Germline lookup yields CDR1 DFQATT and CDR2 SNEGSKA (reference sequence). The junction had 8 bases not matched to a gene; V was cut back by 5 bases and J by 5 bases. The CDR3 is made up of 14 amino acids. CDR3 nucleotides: TGCAGTGCTCCCCGGACAGGGGGATCGACTGAAGCTTTCTTT. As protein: CSAPRTGGSTEAFF.

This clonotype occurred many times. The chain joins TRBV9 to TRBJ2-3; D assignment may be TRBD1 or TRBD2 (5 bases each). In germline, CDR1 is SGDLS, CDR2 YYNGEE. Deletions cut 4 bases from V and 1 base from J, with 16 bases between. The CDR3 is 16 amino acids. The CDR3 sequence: CASSLRGGFRTDTQYF. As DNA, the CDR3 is TGTGCCAGCAGCCTCCGGGGCGGGTTCCGCACAGATACGCAGTATTTT. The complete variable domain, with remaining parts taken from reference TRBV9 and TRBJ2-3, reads DSGVTQTPKHLITATGQRVTLRCSPRSGDLSVYWYQQSLDQGLQFLIQYYNGEERAKGNILERFSAQQFPDLHSELNLSSLELGDSALYFCASSLRGGFRTDTQYFGPGTRLTVL.

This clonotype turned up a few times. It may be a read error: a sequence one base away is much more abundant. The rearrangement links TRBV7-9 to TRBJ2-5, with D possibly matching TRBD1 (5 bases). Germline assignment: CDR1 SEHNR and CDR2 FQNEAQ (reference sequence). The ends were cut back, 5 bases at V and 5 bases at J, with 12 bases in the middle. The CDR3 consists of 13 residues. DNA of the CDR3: TGTGCCAGCAGCCGTGTGACAGTGGAGACCCAGTACTTC. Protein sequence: CASSRVTVETQYF. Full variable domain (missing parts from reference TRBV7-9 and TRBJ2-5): DTGVSQNPRHKITKRGQNVTFRCDPISEHNRLYWYRQTLGQGPEFLTYFQNEAQLEKSRLLSDRFSAERPKGSFSTLEIQRTEQGDSAMYLCASSRVTVETQYFGPGTRLLVL.

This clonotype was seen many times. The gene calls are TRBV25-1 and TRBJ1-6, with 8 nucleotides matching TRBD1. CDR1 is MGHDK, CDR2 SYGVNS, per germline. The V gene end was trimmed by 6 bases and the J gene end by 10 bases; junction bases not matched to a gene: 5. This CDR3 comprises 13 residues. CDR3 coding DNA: TGTGCCAGCAGACAGGGGGATTACTCACCCCTCCACTTT. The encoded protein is CASRQGDYSPLHF.

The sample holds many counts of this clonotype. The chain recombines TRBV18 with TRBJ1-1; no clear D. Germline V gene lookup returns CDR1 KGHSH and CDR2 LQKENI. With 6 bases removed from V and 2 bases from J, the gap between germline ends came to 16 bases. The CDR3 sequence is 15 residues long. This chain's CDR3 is CASSPFLAGNTEAFF. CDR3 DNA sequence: TGTGCCAGCTCCCCATTCTTGGCCGGAAACACTGAAGCTTTCTTT.

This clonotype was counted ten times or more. The CDR3 sequence: CASSLDDTSSGNTIYF. The DNA of the CDR3 is TGTGCCAGCAGCTTGGATGACACAAGCTCTGGAAACACCATATATTTT. The chain has TRBV5-8 and TRBJ1-3; D unresolved. V was pared by 0 bases and J by 0 bases, with 10 bases between. The CDR3 loop spans 16 amino acids. Germline lookup yields CDR1 SGHTS and CDR2 YDEGEE.

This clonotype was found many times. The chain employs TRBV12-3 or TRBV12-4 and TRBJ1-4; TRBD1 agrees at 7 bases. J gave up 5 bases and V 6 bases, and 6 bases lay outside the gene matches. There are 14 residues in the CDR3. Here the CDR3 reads CASRGDRENEKLFF. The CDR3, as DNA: TGTGCCAGCAGGGGCGACAGGGAGAATGAAAAACTGTTTTTT.

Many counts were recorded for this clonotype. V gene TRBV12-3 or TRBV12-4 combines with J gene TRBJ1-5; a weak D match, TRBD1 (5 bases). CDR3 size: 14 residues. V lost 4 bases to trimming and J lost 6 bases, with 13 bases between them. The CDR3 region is CASSWGHGSQPQHF. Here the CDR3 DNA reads TGTGCCAGCAGTTGGGGCCATGGGAGTCAGCCCCAGCATTTT.

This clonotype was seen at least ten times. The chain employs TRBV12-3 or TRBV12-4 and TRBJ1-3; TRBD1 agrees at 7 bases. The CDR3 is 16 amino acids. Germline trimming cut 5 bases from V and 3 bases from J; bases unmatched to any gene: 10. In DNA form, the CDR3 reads TGTGCCAGCAGTCAAAATCCAACAGGGGTTGGAAACACCATATATTTT. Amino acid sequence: CASSQNPTGVGNTIYF.

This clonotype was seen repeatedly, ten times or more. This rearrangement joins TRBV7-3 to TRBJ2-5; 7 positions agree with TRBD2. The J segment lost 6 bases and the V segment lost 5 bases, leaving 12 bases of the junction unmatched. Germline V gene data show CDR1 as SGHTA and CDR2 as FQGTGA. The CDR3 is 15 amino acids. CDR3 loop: CASSPGGGVVKTQYF. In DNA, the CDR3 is TGTGCCAGCAGCCCTGGTGGGGGGGTAGTAAAGACCCAGTACTTC.

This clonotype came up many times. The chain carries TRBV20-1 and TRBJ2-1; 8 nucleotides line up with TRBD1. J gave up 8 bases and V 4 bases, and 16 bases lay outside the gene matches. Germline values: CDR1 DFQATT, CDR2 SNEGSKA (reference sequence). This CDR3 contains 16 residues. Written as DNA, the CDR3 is TGCAGTGCTATAAACCCCGGACAGGGTATAGGGGATGAGCAGTTCTTC. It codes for CSAINPGQGIGDEQFF.

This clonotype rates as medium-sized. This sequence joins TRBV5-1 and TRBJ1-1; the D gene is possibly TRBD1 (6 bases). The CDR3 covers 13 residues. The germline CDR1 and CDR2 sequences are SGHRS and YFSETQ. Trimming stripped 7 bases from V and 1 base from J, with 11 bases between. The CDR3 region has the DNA TGCGCCAGCGAGGGGGAGGGGAACACTGAAGCTTTCTTT. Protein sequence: CASEGEGNTEAFF.

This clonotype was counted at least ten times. CDR3 in amino acids: CSASPGRENRNTIYF. The CDR3 nucleotides read TGCAGTGCTAGTCCAGGGAGGGAGAACCGAAACACCATATATTTT. The chain joins TRBV20-1 to TRBJ1-3; D perhaps matches TRBD1 (5 bases). The CDR3 covers 15 residues. The germline V and J ends were trimmed by 3 bases and 5 bases, with 17 bases remaining between them. CDR1 DFQATT and CDR2 SNEGSKA come from the germline V gene (reference sequence).

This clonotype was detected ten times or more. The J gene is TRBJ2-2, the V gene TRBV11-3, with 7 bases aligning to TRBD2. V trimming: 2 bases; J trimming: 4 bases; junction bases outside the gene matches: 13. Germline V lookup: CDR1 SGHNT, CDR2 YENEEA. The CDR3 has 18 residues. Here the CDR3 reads CASSLSLWDREGTGELFF. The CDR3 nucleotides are TGTGCCAGCAGCTTATCCCTATGGGATAGGGAGGGCACCGGGGAGCTGTTTTTT.